The clone carrying this T cell receptor beta chain was seen more than once but under ten times. These gene names are mouse names. The CDR3 end lies 4 residues beyond the end of the read and is filled in from the germline J gene. These data come from a study of CD8+ T cells in alopecia areata. In the study overall: Grafts of skin from C3H/HeJ donors aged about 6-13 months with spontaneous alopecia went to female C3H/HeJ mice aged roughly 7-11 weeks.

Sequencing templates came from extracted RNA that was reverse transcribed into cDNA. Profiling relied on immunoSEQ multiplex PCR, and the TCRdb table lists in-frame clones only, not all of them. The sample holds 250,000 or so clones, and no clone turns up only once. Markers used for sorting pooled cutaneous lymph node cells were CD4, CD8alpha, NKG2D, NKG2ACE and others. This CDR3 region has 13 residues. Germline V lookup: CDR1 FNHDT, CDR2 SITEND (reference sequence). The sequencing input was CD4+ T cells sorted from a lymph node. The receptor comes from a C3H/HeJ mouse with alopecia areata. Strain MHC haplotype: H2-k. This chain uses TRBV19 with TRBJ2-4; no reliable D call. This CDR3 reads CASSIVAENTLYF. The sequenced part of the CDR3 DNA is TGTGCCAGCAGTATAGTAGCAGAAAAC.